The sequence of this T cell receptor (beta chain) was determined in a study of blood T cells in healthy people across ages. Study-wide points: Comparison with aged donors showed that long-lived donors had more naive CD4+ cells and higher diversity.

A second about 7 to 12 cycle PCR used barcoded and J-beta primers. With 12 random nucleotides, a template-switch adaptor tagged each individual cDNA molecule. In TCRdb, the 5' RACE reads were re-called with MiXCR into one record per CDR3 protein. The sample lists roughly 2 million distinct CDR3 sequences; roughly 52% were seen once. To note about this clonotype: Antigen: not known.

Peripheral blood, approximately 10 milliliters per donor, was collected. The germline V and J ends were trimmed by 6 bases and 1 base, with 7 bases remaining between them. CDR1 and CDR2 (germline): MDHEN, SYDVKM. The CDR3 contains 14 residues. The sequence was obtained from a woman between 40 and 55 years old in good health. V and J are TRBV28 and TRBJ2-6; D remains unclear. Specimen: blood. CDR3 bases: TGTGCCAGCAGAGTCATTTCTGGGGCCAACGTCCTGACTTTC. It codes for CASRVISGANVLTF. The full variable domain, with the rest looked up from reference TRBV28 and TRBJ2-6, is DVKVTQSSRYLVKRTGEKVFLECVQDMDHENMFWYRQDPGLGLRLIYFSYDVKMKEKGDIPEGYSVSREKKERFSLILESASTNQTSMYLCASRVISGANVLTFGAGSRLTVL.